Listed below are T cell receptor beta chains from one sample, sequenced in a study of blood T cells in healthy people across ages. TCRdb itself ran the 5' RACE reads through MiXCR, one entry per CDR3 protein. This table has 1.5 million or so distinct CDR3 sequences, roughly 40% appearing once. Sequences were obtained from blood. Receptors originate from a woman aged 18-35 years in good health. CDR3s include the opening cysteine and the closing phenylalanine or tryptophan. Fields, in order: J gene, D gene, V gene, clone size, CDR3 protein. The D gene is left open where the match is weak. A row's size may be missing; if present it is once, few, many or a size class.

TRBJ1-4 | TRBD1 | TRBV4-1 | - | CASSQDRVRGFATNEKLFF
TRBJ2-1 | - | TRBV20-1 | - | CSAKLPGLPGDEQFF
TRBJ1-4 | - | TRBV5-6 | few | CASSQPTNEKLFF
TRBJ1-2 | - | TRBV3-1 | few | CASSQGGQDGYTF
TRBJ1-4 | TRBD1 | TRBV29-1 | few | CSVGDRGTNEKLFF
- | - | TRBV28 | - | CASSFGEQNAETQYF
TRBJ2-1 | TRBD2 | TRBV6-2/TRBV6-3 | once | CASSYEAGGASSYNEQFF
TRBJ2-1 | - | TRBV4-2 | once | CGSSSGDEQFF
TRBJ2-3 | - | TRBV6-5 | few | CASSYSIGQSSTDTQYF
TRBJ2-3 | - | TRBV6-6 | few | CASSTPGPRTDTQYF
TRBJ2-5 | - | TRBV4-1 | few | CAGGDGETQYF
TRBJ2-7 | - | TRBV4-1 | - | CASSPTSGLYFYEQYF
TRBJ2-2 | - | TRBV28 | - | CASSFGAGTGELFF
TRBJ2-1 | TRBD2 | TRBV2 | few | CASSEMLRRGANEQFF
TRBJ1-5 | - | TRBV5-5 | few | CASSLEDYSNQPQHF
TRBJ1-2 | - | TRBV12-5 | - | CASGPRDGGYGYTF
TRBJ2-4 | TRBD1 | TRBV5-1 | - | CASSLQDRRIQYF
TRBJ1-5 | - | TRBV2 | - | CASSDFVGLRAGQPQHF
- | TRBD1 | TRBV28 | - | CASSLQGQGAPHYEQYF